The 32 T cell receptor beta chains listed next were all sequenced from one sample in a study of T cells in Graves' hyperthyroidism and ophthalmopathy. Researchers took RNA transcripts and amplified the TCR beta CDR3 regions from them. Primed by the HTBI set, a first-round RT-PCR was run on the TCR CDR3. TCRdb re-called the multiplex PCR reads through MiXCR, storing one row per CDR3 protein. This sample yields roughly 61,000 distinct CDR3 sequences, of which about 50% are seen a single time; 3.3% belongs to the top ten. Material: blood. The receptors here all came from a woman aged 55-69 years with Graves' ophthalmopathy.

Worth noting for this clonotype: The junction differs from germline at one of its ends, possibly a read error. CDR3 residues: CASSELWDLNEQLFF. Written as DNA, the CDR3 is TGTGCCAGCAGTGAACTATGGGATCTGAATGAACAACTGTTTTTT. This chain uses TRBV6-1 with TRBJ1-4; D gene unclear. Germline assignment: CDR1 MNHNS and CDR2 SASEGT. CDR3 length: 15 residues.

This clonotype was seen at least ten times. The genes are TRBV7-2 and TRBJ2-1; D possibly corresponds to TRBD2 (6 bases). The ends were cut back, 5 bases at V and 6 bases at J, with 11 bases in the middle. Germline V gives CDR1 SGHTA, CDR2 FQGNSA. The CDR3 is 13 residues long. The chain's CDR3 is CASSRGLFNEQFF. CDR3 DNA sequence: TGTGCCAGCAGCCGGGGACTCTTCAATGAGCAGTTCTTC.

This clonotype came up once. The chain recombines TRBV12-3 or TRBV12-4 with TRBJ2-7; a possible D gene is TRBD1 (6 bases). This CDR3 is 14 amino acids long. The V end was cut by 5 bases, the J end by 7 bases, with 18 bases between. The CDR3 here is CASSTALTGREQYF. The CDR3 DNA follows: TGTGCCAGCAGTACCGCCTTAACAGGGAGAGAGCAGTACTTC.

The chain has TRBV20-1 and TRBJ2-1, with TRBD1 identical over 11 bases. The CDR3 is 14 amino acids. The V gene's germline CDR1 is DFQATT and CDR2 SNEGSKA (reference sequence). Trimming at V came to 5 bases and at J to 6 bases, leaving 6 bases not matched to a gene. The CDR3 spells CSALPGTGGNEQFF. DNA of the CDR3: TGCAGTGCTCTACCCGGGACAGGGGGCAATGAGCAGTTCTTC.

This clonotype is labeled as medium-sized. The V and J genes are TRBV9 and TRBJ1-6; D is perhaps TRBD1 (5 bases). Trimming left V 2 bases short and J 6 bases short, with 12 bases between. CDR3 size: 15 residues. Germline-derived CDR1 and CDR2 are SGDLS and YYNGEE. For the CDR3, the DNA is TGTGCCAGCAGCGTCCGGGACGCAAGTAATTCACCCCTCCACTTT. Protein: CASSVRDASNSPLHF.

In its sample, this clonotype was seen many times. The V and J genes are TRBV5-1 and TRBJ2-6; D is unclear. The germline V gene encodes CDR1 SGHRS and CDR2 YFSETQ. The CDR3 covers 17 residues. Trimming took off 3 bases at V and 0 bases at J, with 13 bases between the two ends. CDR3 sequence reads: CASSSGSITSGANVLTF. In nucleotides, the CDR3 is TGCGCCAGCAGCTCTGGCAGCATAACCTCTGGGGCCAACGTCCTGACTTTC.

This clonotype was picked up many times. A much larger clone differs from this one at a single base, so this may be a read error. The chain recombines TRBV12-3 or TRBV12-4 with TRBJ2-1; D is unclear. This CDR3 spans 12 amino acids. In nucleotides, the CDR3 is TGTGCCAGCAGTTTTGTCTACAATGAGCAGCTCTTC. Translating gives CASSFVYNEQLF.

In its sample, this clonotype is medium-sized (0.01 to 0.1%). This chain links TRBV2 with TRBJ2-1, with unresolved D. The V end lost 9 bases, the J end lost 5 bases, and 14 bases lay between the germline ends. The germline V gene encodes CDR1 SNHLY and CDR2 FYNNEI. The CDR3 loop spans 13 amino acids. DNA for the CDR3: TGTGCCAGTACCCAAGAAAGGAACAATGAGCAGTTCTTC. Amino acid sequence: CASTQERNNEQFF. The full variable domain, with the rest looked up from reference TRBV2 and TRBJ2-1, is EPEVTQTPSHQVTQMGQEVILRCVPISNHLYFYWYRQILGQKVEFLVSFYNNEISEKSEIFDDQFSVERPDGSNFTLKIRSTKLEDSAMYFCASTQERNNEQFFGPGTRLTVL.

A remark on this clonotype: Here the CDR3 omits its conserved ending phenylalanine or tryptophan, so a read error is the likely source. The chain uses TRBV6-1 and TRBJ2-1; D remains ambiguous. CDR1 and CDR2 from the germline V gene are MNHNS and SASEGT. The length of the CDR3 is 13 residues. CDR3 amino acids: CTSSEAKVDEQFL. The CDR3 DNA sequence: TGTACCAGCAGTGAAGCCAAGGTGGATGAGCAGTTCCTC.

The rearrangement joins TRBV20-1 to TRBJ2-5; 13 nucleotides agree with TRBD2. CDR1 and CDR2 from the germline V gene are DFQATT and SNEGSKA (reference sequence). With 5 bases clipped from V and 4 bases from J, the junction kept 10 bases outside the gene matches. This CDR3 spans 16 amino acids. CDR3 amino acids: CSARSGLAGDGETQYF. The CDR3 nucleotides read TGCAGTGCTCGTTCCGGACTAGCGGGAGACGGAGAGACCCAGTACTTC.

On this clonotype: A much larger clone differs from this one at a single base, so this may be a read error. The CDR3 sequence is CASSRGGGGGAYEQYF. The CDR3 nucleotides are TGTGCCAGCAGCCGAGGGGGGGGCGGGGGCGCCTACGAGCAGTACTTC. The chain joins TRBV11-2 to TRBJ2-7, with a possible D match to TRBD2 (7 bases). The V end lost 5 bases, the J end lost 2 bases, and 19 bases lay between the germline ends. The V gene's germline CDR1 is SGHAT and CDR2 FQNNGV. The CDR3 spans 16 residues.

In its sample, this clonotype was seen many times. The chain's CDR3 is CASSGIFSGNTIYF. CDR3 nucleotide sequence: TGTGCCAGCAGCGGGATTTTCTCTGGAAACACCATATATTTT. V is TRBV5-5 and J is TRBJ1-3; no clear D gene. Trimming pared 4 bases from V and 0 bases from J, leaving 8 bases between. CDR1 and CDR2 (germline): SGHKS, YYEKEE (reference sequence). The CDR3 sequence is 14 residues long.

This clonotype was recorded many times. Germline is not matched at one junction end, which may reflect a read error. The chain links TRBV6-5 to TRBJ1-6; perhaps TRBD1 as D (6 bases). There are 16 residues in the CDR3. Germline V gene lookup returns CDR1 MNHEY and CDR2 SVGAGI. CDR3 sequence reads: CASTYQGSGVGTPLHF. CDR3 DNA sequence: TGTGCCAGCACTTACCAGGGATCAGGGGTAGGCACACCCCTCCACTTT.

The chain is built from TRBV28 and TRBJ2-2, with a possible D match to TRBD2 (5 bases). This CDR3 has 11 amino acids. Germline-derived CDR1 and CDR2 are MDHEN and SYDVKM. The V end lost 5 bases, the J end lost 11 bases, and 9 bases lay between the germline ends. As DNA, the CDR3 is TGTGCCAGCAGTCTACTAGGAGAGCTGTTTTTT. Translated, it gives CASSLLGELFF.

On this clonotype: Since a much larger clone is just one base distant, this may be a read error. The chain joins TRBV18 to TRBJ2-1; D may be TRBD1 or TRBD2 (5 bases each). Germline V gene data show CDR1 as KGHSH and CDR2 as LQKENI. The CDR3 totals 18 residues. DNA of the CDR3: TGTGCCAGCTCAAGTTCGGCCGTGGGGCTAGCTTCCTGCAATGAGCAGTTCTTC. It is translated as CASSSSAVGLASCNEQFF. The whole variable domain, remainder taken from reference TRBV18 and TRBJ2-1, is NAGVMQNPRHLVRRRGQEARLRCSPMKGHSHVYWYRQLPEEGLKFMVYLQKENIIDESGMPKERFSAEFPKEGPSILRIQQVVRGDSAAYFCASSSSAVGLASCNEQFFGPGTRLTVL.

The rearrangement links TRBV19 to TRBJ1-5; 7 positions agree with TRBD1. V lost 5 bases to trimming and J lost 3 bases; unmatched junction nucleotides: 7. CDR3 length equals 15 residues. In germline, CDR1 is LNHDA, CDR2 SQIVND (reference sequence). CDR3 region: CASSLTGRLNQPQHF. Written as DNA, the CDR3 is TGTGCCAGTAGTTTGACAGGGCGGCTCAATCAGCCCCAGCATTTT.

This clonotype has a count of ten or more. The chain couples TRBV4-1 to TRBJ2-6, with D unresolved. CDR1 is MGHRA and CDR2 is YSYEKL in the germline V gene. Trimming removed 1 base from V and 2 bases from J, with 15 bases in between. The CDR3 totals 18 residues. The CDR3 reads CASSQAPPRSPGANVLTF. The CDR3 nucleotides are TGCGCCAGCAGCCAAGCTCCGCCTCGGTCACCTGGGGCCAACGTCCTGACTTTC.

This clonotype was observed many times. The CDR3 bases are TGCAGTGCTAGGGACCCGGAGATGGGAGAGCAGTACTTC. This gives the protein CSARDPEMGEQYF. The genes are TRBV20-1 and TRBJ2-7; no clear D. The CDR3 runs 13 residues. Germline assignment: CDR1 DFQATT and CDR2 SNEGSKA (reference sequence). Deletions cut 3 bases from V and 7 bases from J, with 16 bases between.

Here the CDR3 reads CAISDGRNTGELFF. CDR3 nucleotide sequence: TGTGCCATCAGTGATGGCAGAAACACCGGGGAGCTGTTTTTT. The chain employs TRBV10-3 and TRBJ2-2; D is ambiguous. The V end lost 3 bases, the J end lost 2 bases, and 7 bases lay between the germline ends. This CDR3 contains 14 residues. The germline V gene encodes CDR1 ENHRY and CDR2 SYGVKD.

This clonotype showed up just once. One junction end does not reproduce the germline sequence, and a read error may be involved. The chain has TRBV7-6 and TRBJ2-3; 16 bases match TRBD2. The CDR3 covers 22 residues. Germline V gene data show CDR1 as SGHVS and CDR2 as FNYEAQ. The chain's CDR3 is CASSLEGTSGGGVGFATDTLYF. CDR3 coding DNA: TGTGCCAGCAGCTTGGAAGGGACTAGCGGGGGGGGGGTTGGGTTTGCAACAGATACGCTGTATTTT. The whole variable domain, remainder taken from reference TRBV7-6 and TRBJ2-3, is GAGVSQSPRYKVTKRGQDVALRCDPISGHVSLYWYRQALGQGPEFLTYFNYEAQQDKSGLPNDRFSAERPEGSISTLTIQRTEQRDSAMYRCASSLEGTSGGGVGFATDTLYFGPGTRLTVL.

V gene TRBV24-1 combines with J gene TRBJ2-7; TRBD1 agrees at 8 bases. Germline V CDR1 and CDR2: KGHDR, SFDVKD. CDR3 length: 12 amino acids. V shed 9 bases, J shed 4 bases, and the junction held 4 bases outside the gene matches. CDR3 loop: CATDGQGYEQYF. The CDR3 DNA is TGTGCCACCGATGGACAGGGTTACGAGCAGTACTTC.

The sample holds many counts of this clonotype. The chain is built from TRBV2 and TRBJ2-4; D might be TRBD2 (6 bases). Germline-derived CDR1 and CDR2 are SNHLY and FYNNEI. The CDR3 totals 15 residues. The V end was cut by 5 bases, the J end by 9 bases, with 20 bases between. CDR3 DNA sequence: TGTGCCAGCAGTCCCGTCCGAACGGGAGTGGGCATTCAGTACTTC. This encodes CASSPVRTGVGIQYF.

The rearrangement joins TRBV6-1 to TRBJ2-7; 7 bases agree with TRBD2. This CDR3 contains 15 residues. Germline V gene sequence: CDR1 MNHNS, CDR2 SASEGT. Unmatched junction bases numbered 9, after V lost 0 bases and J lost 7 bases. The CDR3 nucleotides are TGTGCCAGCAGTGAAGCAGCGGGAAGTTGGGGAGAGCAGTACTTC. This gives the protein CASSEAAGSWGEQYF.

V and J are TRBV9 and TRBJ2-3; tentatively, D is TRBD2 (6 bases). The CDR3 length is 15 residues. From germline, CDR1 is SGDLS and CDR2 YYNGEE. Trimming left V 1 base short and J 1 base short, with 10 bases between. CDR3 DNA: TGTGCCAGCAGCGTAACGGGCGGGGGCACAGATACGCAGTATTTT. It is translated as CASSVTGGGTDTQYF.

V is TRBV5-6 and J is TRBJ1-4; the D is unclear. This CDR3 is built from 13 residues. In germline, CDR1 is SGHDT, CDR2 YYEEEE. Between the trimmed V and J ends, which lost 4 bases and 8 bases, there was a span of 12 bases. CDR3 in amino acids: CASSTVVIEKLFF. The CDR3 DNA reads TGTGCCAGCAGCACAGTTGTTATCGAAAAACTGTTTTTT.

The CDR3 sequence is CASSLMPGGQDEQFF. CDR3 in DNA: TGTGCCAGCAGCTTAATGCCCGGGGGGCAGGATGAGCAGTTCTTC. The chain combines TRBV7-3 with TRBJ2-1; possibly TRBD2 for D (7 bases). From germline, CDR1 is SGHTA and CDR2 FQGTGA. V was trimmed by 1 base and J by 8 bases, leaving 15 bases between them. The CDR3 loop spans 15 amino acids. The full variable domain, with the rest looked up from reference TRBV7-3 and TRBJ2-1, is GAGVSQTPSNKVTEKGKYVELRCDPISGHTALYWYRQSLGQGPEFLIYFQGTGAADDSGLPNDRFFAVRPEGSVSTLKIQRTERGDSAVYLCASSLMPGGQDEQFFGPGTRLTVL.

The CDR3 is CASSLNGETYNEQFF. CDR3 sequence (DNA): TGTGCCAGCAGCTTAAACGGGGAAACCTACAATGAGCAGTTCTTC. The chain has TRBV7-3 and TRBJ2-1, with a tentative D call TRBD2 (5 bases). CDR1 is SGHTA and CDR2 is FQGTGA in the germline V gene. The CDR3 runs 15 residues. Trimming stripped 1 base from V and 2 bases from J, with 9 bases between.

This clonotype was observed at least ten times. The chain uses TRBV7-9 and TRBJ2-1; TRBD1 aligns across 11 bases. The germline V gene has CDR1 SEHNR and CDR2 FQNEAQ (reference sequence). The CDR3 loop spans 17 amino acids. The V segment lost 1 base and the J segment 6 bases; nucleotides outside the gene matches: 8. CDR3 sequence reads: CASSLGTGGRKINEQFF. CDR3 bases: TGTGCCAGCAGCTTAGGGACAGGGGGCAGGAAGATCAATGAGCAGTTCTTC. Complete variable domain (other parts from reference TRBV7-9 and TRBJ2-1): DTGVSQNPRHKITKRGQNVTFRCDPISEHNRLYWYRQTLGQGPEFLTYFQNEAQLEKSRLLSDRFSAERPKGSFSTLEIQRTEQGDSAMYLCASSLGTGGRKINEQFFGPGTRLTVL.

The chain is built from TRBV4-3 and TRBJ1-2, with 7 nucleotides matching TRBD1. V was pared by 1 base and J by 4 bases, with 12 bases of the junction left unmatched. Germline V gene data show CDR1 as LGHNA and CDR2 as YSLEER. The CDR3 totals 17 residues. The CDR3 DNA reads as TGCGCCAGCAGCCAAGGGACGGGACAGAGCAGACCCTATGGCTACACCTTC. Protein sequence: CASSQGTGQSRPYGYTF.

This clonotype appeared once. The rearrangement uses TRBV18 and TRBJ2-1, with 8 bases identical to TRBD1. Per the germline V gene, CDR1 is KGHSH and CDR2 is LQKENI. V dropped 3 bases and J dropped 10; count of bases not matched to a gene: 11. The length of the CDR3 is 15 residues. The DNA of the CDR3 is TGTGCCAGCTCACCTTCGACAGGGGAATATAGCGAGCAGTTCTTC. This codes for CASSPSTGEYSEQFF.

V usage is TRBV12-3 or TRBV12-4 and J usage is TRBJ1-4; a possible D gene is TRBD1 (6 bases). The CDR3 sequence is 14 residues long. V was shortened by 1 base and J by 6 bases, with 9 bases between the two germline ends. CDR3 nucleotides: TGTGCCAGCAGTTTAGGGGCAGGGGATGAAAAACTGTTTTTT. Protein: CASSLGAGDEKLFF.

In DNA form, the CDR3 reads TGTGCCAGCAGACCTCAGCTGGGGCAAAAGGGTGGCTACACCTTC. Translating it yields CASRPQLGQKGGYTF. V usage is TRBV24-1 and J usage is TRBJ1-2, with D tentatively TRBD1 (5 bases). CDR1 and CDR2 (germline): KGHDR, SFDVKD. CDR3 length: 15 residues. V shed 11 bases and J shed 7 bases, with 25 bases lying between them.